This T cell receptor (beta chain) was captured in a study of cytomegalovirus exposure and HLA in healthy donors. Whole-study context: Findings of an earlier analysis included more than 90 million unique TCR beta sequences from roughly 200 million T cells.

This CDR3 is built from 15 residues. V lost 3 bases, J lost 11 bases, and 14 bases stayed unmatched. Germline CDR1 is MGHRA and CDR2 is YSYEKL. The PCR was carried out with 60 Vbeta primers and 13 Jbeta primers. The assay was immunoSEQ multiplex PCR, and TCRdb's table has in-frame clones only and misses some. The sample consists of 98,000 or so clones, 75% to 80% of them appearing once. The rearrangement uses TRBV4-1 and TRBJ2-5; 8 positions agree with TRBD2. Sequenced sample: PBMCs. The sequence was obtained from a man in his sixties in good health and CMV-seropositive. The CDR3 DNA follows: TGCGCCAGCAGCCATAGTAGCGGGGCCCTTGGAGAGCAGTACTTC. This gives the protein CASSHSSGALGEQYF.